The rows below give T cell receptor beta chains drawn from one sample of a study of T cell responses to AZD1222 COVID-19 vaccine. The assay was immunoSEQ multiplex PCR, and TCRdb's table has in-frame clones only and misses some. This table has 120,000 to 150,000 clones, 91% appearing once. Material: peripheral blood, obtained 28 days after the second dose of the MenACWY control vaccine. Receptors originate from an adult who received the MenACWY meningococcal vaccine as a control. The conserved cysteine and the conserved F or W are not part of the CDR3 here. Fields, in order: V gene, CDR3 protein.

v_gene: TRBV5-6
CDR3aa: ASSLGPGQGEEKLF

v_gene: TRBV30
CDR3aa: AWSVEAYNSPLH

v_gene: TRBV7-9
CDR3aa: ASSLAGQGFATNEKLF

v_gene: TRBV28
CDR3aa: ASSLKWGEQF

v_gene: TRBV14
CDR3aa: ASTPFEGGNEQF

v_gene: TRBV5-1
CDR3aa: ASSLALSGPQETQY

v_gene: TRBV29-1
CDR3aa: RRPWGGSPLH

v_gene: TRBV12-3/TRBV12-4
CDR3aa: ASCEHLNTEAF

v_gene: TRBV29-1
CDR3aa: SGRGISNQPQH

v_gene: TRBV28
CDR3aa: ASSSNRARTGLNYGYT

v_gene: TRBV2
CDR3aa: ASSLHGEETQY

v_gene: TRBV7-9
CDR3aa: ASSSDRQRNIQY

v_gene: TRBV5-1
CDR3aa: ASSSQGAGAYEQY

v_gene: TRBV5-1
CDR3aa: ASSWTPDRTKNTEAF

v_gene: TRBV28
CDR3aa: ASRLGGNVYEQY

v_gene: TRBV30
CDR3aa: AWSLGELYGYT

v_gene: TRBV2
CDR3aa: ASKKDRGPSPLH

v_gene: TRBV2
CDR3aa: ASSAVGEAQY

v_gene: TRBV3-1/TRBV3-2
CDR3aa: ASSRVRRETQY

v_gene: TRBV6-2/TRBV6-3
CDR3aa: ASSPQGTNTGELF

v_gene: TRBV6-5
CDR3aa: ASSYSGQGNPGELF

v_gene: TRBV19
CDR3aa: ASSISRTGGGLGELF

v_gene: TRBV9
CDR3aa: ASSVGLAGTGELF

v_gene: TRBV6-5
CDR3aa: ASIPGDRAYYEQY